These 23 T cell receptor beta chains were all obtained from the same sample, sequenced in a study of identical twins (dated by TCRdb to the mid-2010s). Library creation used 5' RACE. Sequenced using an Illumina HiSeq 2000. TCRdb applied fastp at Q25 and MiXCR to the public reads, then kept only in-frame beta chains. Every distinct CDR3 protein forms one entry, paired with its most common genes and DNA. For this sample there are about 300,000 distinct CDR3 sequences; more than 9% appear just once. Roughly 7% of the sample comes from the top ten. This sample also belongs to another study, concerning yellow fever vaccine responses in identical twins.

Input material: CD8+ T cells sorted from blood. The receptors come from a woman between 18 and 29 years old in good health.

The CDR3 nucleotides read TGTGCCAGCAGCTTACAAACCTACAGGGGTACCGGGGAGCTGTTTTTT. Protein sequence: CASSLQTYRGTGELFF. The chain uses TRBV11-3 and TRBJ2-2; 7 nucleotides match TRBD1. Germline V lookup: CDR1 SGHNT, CDR2 YENEEA. CDR3 length equals 16 residues. V dropped 2 bases and J dropped 5; count of bases not matched to a gene: 8.

Of note for this clonotype: This may stem from a read error, because a much larger clone lies one nucleotide away. The chain joins TRBV12-3 or TRBV12-4 to TRBJ2-5, with 7 bases lining up with TRBD1. CDR3 length: 17 amino acids. The CDR3 DNA is TGTGCCCGCAGTTTAGCAGAGGGGGCAGGAGTTGGAGAGACCCAGTACTTC. This translates into CARSLAEGAGVGETQYF.

This clonotype was seen only a few times. This chain connects TRBV9 to TRBJ2-5, with 11 bases matching TRBD2. Trimming took 0 bases from V and 4 from J; bases not matched to a gene: 2. The CDR3 loop spans 15 amino acids. Germline V gene data show CDR1 as SGDLS and CDR2 as YYNGEE. As DNA, the CDR3 is TGTGCCAGCAGCGTAGGTACTAGCGGGGGAGAGACCCAGTACTTC. Translation gives CASSVGTSGGETQYF.

Many counts were recorded for this clonotype. The chain carries TRBV5-1 and TRBJ2-3; D may be TRBD2 (6 bases). The germline V and J ends were trimmed by 3 bases and 2 bases, with 10 bases remaining between them. This CDR3 is built from 14 residues. Germline V CDR1 and CDR2: SGHRS, YFSETQ. The CDR3 DNA reads as TGCGCCAGCAGCTCTGGGACTTTCACAGATACGCAGTATTTT. It is translated as CASSSGTFTDTQYF.

This clonotype showed up just a few times. The V call is TRBV7-8, the J call TRBJ2-7, with TRBD2 matching over 9 bases. V lost 0 bases, J lost 3 bases, and 3 bases stayed unmatched. The CDR3 has 15 residues. Germline CDR1 SGHVS, CDR2 FQNEAQ. CDR3 region: CASSLAVAGDYEQYF. The CDR3 DNA sequence: TGTGCCAGCAGCTTAGCGGTAGCGGGAGACTACGAGCAGTACTTC.

This chain links TRBV13 with TRBJ2-2; TRBD1 matches 7 bases. J gave up 0 bases and V 4 bases, and 2 bases lay outside the gene matches. Per germline, CDR1 PRHDT and CDR2 FYEKMQ (reference sequence). The CDR3 sequence is 15 residues long. The CDR3 coding sequence is TGTGCCAGCAGCTCGGGACAGACGAACACCGGGGAGCTGTTTTTT. Its protein is CASSSGQTNTGELFF. Full variable domain (outside the CDR3, taken from reference TRBV13 and TRBJ2-2): AAGVIQSPRHLIKEKRETATLKCYPIPRHDTVYWYQQGPGQDPQFLISFYEKMQSDKGSIPDRFSAQQFSDYHSELNMSSLELGDSALYFCASSSGQTNTGELFFGEGSRLTVL.

This clonotype was detected only a few times. The CDR3 DNA reads as TGTGCCAGCAGCCCGGGACTAGCGGGAGGAAAGTACAATGAGCAGTTCTTC. It encodes CASSPGLAGGKYNEQFF. The rearrangement joins TRBV14 to TRBJ2-1; 15 nucleotides agree with TRBD2. After removal of 4 bases from V and 4 bases from J, the junction contained 5 bases not matched to a gene. The V gene's germline CDR1 is SGHDN and CDR2 FVKESK. The CDR3 sequence is 17 residues long.

This clonotype has just a few counts. The chain joins TRBV7-8 to TRBJ1-1, with D hard to call. V was clipped by 5 bases and J by 2 bases, with 18 bases between them. This CDR3 is built from 16 residues. Germline V gene sequence: CDR1 SGHVS, CDR2 FQNEAQ. The CDR3 is CASSHPTLAANTEAFF. DNA of the CDR3: TGTGCCAGCAGCCATCCAACACTGGCAGCAAACACTGAAGCTTTCTTT. Together with reference TRBV7-8 and TRBJ1-1, the CDR3 gives the full variable domain: GAGVSQSPRYKVAKRGQDVALRCDPISGHVSLFWYQQALGQGPEFLTYFQNEAQLDKSGLPSDRFFAERPEGSVSTLKIQRTQQEDSAVYLCASSHPTLAANTEAFFGQGTRLTVV.

This clonotype was recorded many times. The CDR3 reads CASSPSGTYEQYF. The CDR3, as DNA: TGTGCCAGCAGCCCCTCCGGGACCTACGAGCAGTACTTC. J is TRBJ2-7 and V is TRBV28; possibly TRBD2 for D (5 bases). The CDR3 contains 13 residues. V lost 6 bases, J lost 2 bases, and 11 bases lay in between. CDR1 is MDHEN, CDR2 SYDVKM, per germline.

In its sample, this clonotype was seen a few times. The chain's CDR3 is CASSIAQGGQPQHF. The CDR3 bases are TGTGCCAGTAGTATAGCACAGGGAGGTCAGCCCCAGCATTTT. The chain has TRBV19 and TRBJ1-5, with a possible D match to TRBD1 (6 bases). The V and J ends lost 1 base and 6 bases respectively, with 10 bases between them. The CDR3 consists of 14 residues. The germline V gene encodes CDR1 LNHDA and CDR2 SQIVND (reference sequence).

This clonotype was counted many times. The chain employs TRBV12-3 or TRBV12-4 and TRBJ2-7; 8 bases match TRBD2. The CDR3 consists of 14 residues. V lost 8 bases, J lost 3 bases, and 9 bases stayed unmatched. CDR3 amino acids: CASGVSGAYYEQYF. The CDR3 DNA is TGTGCCAGCGGGGTTAGCGGGGCCTACTACGAGCAGTACTTC.

This clonotype has a handful of counts. This chain uses TRBV11-2 with TRBJ2-3; 8 positions match TRBD2. The CDR3 is 17 amino acids. V was clipped by 5 bases and J by 0 bases; unmatched bases: 10. Germline-derived CDR1 and CDR2 are SGHAT and FQNNGV. This chain's CDR3 is CASSDRAGELSTDTQYF. The CDR3 DNA reads TGTGCCAGCAGCGACCGAGCGGGGGAACTTAGCACAGATACGCAGTATTTT.

This clonotype was seen a few times. The V and J genes are TRBV20-1 and TRBJ2-5; 7 nucleotides align to TRBD1. Germline loops: CDR1 DFQATT, CDR2 SNEGSKA (reference sequence). V shed 8 bases, J shed 0 bases, and the junction held 6 bases outside the gene matches. CDR3 length: 13 residues. CDR3 amino acids: CSPLGTDQETQYF. The CDR3, as DNA: TGCAGTCCTCTCGGGACAGACCAAGAGACCCAGTACTTC.

In this sample, this clonotype turned up a few times. The chain has TRBV7-8 and TRBJ2-3; possible D gene TRBD1, 6 bases. Trimming took 5 bases from V and 6 from J, leaving 21 bases between them. This CDR3 region has 16 residues. From germline, CDR1 is SGHVS and CDR2 FQNEAQ. Here the CDR3 DNA reads TGTGCCAGCAGCCAATGGGGTACAGGGTTCGGGGATACGCAGTATTTT. Translating gives CASSQWGTGFGDTQYF.

The V call is TRBV12-3 or TRBV12-4, the J call TRBJ2-5; a possible D gene is TRBD2 (6 bases). The CDR3 totals 18 residues. The ends were cut back, 3 bases at V and 2 bases at J, with 22 bases in the middle. Here the CDR3 reads CASSFSWGTADLQETQYF. The CDR3 DNA reads TGTGCCAGCAGTTTCAGTTGGGGGACTGCAGATCTACAAGAGACCCAGTACTTC.

This rearrangement joins TRBV4-1 to TRBJ2-7, with D possibly TRBD2 on 5 matching bases. The CDR3 has 13 amino acids. Germline assignment: CDR1 MGHRA and CDR2 YSYEKL. Trimming took 3 bases from V and 6 from J, leaving 12 bases between them. The CDR3 nucleotides read TGCGCCAGCAGCCATCGACGGGGTGGCGAGCAGTACGTC. It translates to CASSHRRGGEQYV.

This clonotype turned up a few times. V and J are TRBV12-3 or TRBV12-4 and TRBJ2-1; 10 bases map to TRBD2. V lost 7 bases, J lost 1 base, and 1 base stayed unmatched. The CDR3 is made up of 14 amino acids. The CDR3 DNA follows: TGTGCCAGCAATAGCGGGAGGTCCTACAATGAGCAGTTCTTC. Residues: CASNSGRSYNEQFF.

This clonotype has a handful of counts. Written as DNA, the CDR3 is TGTGCCAGCAGTTTTGGTTTAGCGGGGCGCTACGAGCAGTACTTC. This gives the protein CASSFGLAGRYEQYF. V usage is TRBV28 and J usage is TRBJ2-7; 8 bases agree with TRBD2. The CDR3 sequence is 15 residues long. The V segment lost 3 bases and the J segment 3 bases; nucleotides outside the gene matches: 7. The germline CDR1 and CDR2 sequences are MDHEN and SYDVKM. The full variable domain, rest sourced from reference TRBV28 and TRBJ2-7, is DVKVTQSSRYLVKRTGEKVFLECVQDMDHENMFWYRQDPGLGLRLIYFSYDVKMKEKGDIPEGYSVSREKKERFSLILESASTNQTSMYLCASSFGLAGRYEQYFGPGTRLTVT.

This chain uses TRBV6-1 with TRBJ2-3; D is uncertain. Germline CDR1 MNHNS, CDR2 SASEGT. Deletions cut 6 bases from V and 2 bases from J, with 15 bases between. The CDR3 extends over 15 amino acids. The CDR3 loop reads CASSPEPTFTDTQYF. DNA for the CDR3: TGTGCCAGCAGCCCTGAACCTACCTTCACAGATACGCAGTATTTT.

In this sample, this clonotype turned up many times. The chain carries TRBV5-1 and TRBJ1-1; D uncertain. In germline, CDR1 is SGHRS, CDR2 YFSETQ. Trimming took 0 bases from V and 1 from J, leaving 7 bases between them. This CDR3 has 14 amino acids. CDR3 nucleotide sequence: TGCGCCAGCAGCTTGGGGACGGGGAACACTGAAGCTTTCTTT. Amino acids: CASSLGTGNTEAFF.

This clonotype was counted ten times or more. This sequence joins TRBV7-9 and TRBJ2-5; maybe TRBD1 (6 bases). The CDR3 loop spans 14 amino acids. Trimming took 3 bases from V and 4 from J, leaving 12 bases between them. CDR1 is SEHNR, CDR2 FQNEAQ, per germline (reference sequence). The CDR3 DNA reads TGTGCCAGCAGCTTTGCCCAGGGGACAGAGACCCAGTACTTC. Its translation is CASSFAQGTETQYF.

Only a few counts were recorded for this clonotype. The CDR3 loop reads CASRYRAHSYNSPLHF. In DNA, the CDR3 is TGTGCCAGCAGATATAGGGCACACTCCTATAATTCACCCCTCCACTTT. V is TRBV28 and J is TRBJ1-6; no clear D gene. Germline CDR1 MDHEN, CDR2 SYDVKM. The CDR3 contains 16 residues. V was cut by 6 bases and J by 0 bases, with 12 bases left in between. Full variable domain (outside the CDR3, taken from reference TRBV28 and TRBJ1-6): DVKVTQSSRYLVKRTGEKVFLECVQDMDHENMFWYRQDPGLGLRLIYFSYDVKMKEKGDIPEGYSVSREKKERFSLILESASTNQTSMYLCASRYRAHSYNSPLHFGNGTRLTVT.

This clonotype has just a few counts. The chain is built from TRBV20-1 and TRBJ2-3, with 10 bases aligning to TRBD2. Germline loops: CDR1 DFQATT, CDR2 SNEGSKA (reference sequence). V dropped 3 bases and J dropped 2; count of bases not matched to a gene: 8. CDR3 length: 16 residues. CDR3 sequence reads: CSASATSGIPTDTQYF. CDR3 in DNA: TGCAGTGCTAGTGCAACTAGCGGGATCCCCACAGATACGCAGTATTTT.